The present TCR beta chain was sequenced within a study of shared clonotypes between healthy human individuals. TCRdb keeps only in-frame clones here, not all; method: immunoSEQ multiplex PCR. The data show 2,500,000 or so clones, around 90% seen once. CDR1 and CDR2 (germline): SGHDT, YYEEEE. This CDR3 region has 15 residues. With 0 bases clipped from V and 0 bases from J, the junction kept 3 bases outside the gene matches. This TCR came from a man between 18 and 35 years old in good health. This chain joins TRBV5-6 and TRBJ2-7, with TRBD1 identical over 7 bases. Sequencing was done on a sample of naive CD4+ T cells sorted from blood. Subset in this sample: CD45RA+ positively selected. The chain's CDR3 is CASSLGDRDSYEQYF. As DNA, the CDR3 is TGTGCCAGCAGCTTGGGTGACAGGGACTCCTACGAGCAGTACTTC. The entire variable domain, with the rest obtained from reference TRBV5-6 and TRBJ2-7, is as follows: DAGVTQSPTHLIKTRGQQVTLRCSPKSGHDTVSWYQQALGQGPQFIFQYYEEEERQRGNFPDRFSGHQFPNYSSELNVNALLLGDSALYLCASSLGDRDSYEQYFGPGTRLTVT.